This entry lists 7 T cell receptor beta chains sequenced from one sample in a study of blood T cell repertoires in COVID-19. TCRdb keeps only in-frame clones here, not all; method: immunoSEQ multiplex PCR. The sample includes over 400,000 clones, approximately 91% of them seen just once. Sequencing used peripheral blood. The receptors originated from a woman aged 45-59 years with COVID-19, enrolled during active disease.

The chain carries TRBV2 and TRBJ1-1; the match to TRBD1 covers 7 bases. CDR1 is SNHLY and CDR2 is FYNNEI in the germline V gene. V was clipped by 1 base and J by 1 base; unmatched bases: 9. There are 17 residues in the CDR3. Here the CDR3 DNA reads TGTGCCAGCAGTGAAGTTCCAGGGGGTGAATCGAACACTGAAGCTTTCTTT. Amino acids: CASSEVPGGESNTEAFF. Supplemented by reference TRBV2 and TRBJ1-1, the full variable domain reads EPEVTQTPSHQVTQMGQEVILRCVPISNHLYFYWYRQILGQKVEFLVSFYNNEISEKSEIFDDQFSVERPDGSNFTLKIRSTKLEDSAMYFCASSEVPGGESNTEAFFGQGTRLTVV.

This clone was picked up one time. V is TRBV5-4 and J is TRBJ2-1; 10 bases fit TRBD2. This CDR3 has 15 amino acids. Unmatched junction bases numbered 7, after V lost 4 bases and J lost 6 bases. Germline lookup yields CDR1 SGHNT and CDR2 YYREEE (reference sequence). Here the CDR3 DNA reads TGTGCCAGCAGCATCGCTAGCGGGGGAACCAATGAGCAGTTCTTC. It yields the protein CASSIASGGTNEQFF.

The chain recombines TRBV23-1 with TRBJ2-7; D possibly corresponds to TRBD1 (6 bases). TRBV23-1 carries the ORF label, with uncertain function. Deletions cut 3 bases from V and 3 bases from J, with 15 bases between. The CDR3 runs to 15 residues. Here the CDR3 DNA reads TGCGCCAGCAGTCACAACCAACTGGACAGCTACGAGCAGTACTTC. Translation gives CASSHNQLDSYEQYF.

The CDR3 is CASSVGSTSNTEAFF. CDR3 coding DNA: TGTGCCAGCAGCGTGGGCTCTACTTCGAACACTGAAGCTTTCTTT. The J gene is TRBJ1-1, the V gene TRBV9; no definite D call. CDR1 and CDR2 (germline): SGDLS, YYNGEE. V gave up 2 bases and J gave up 1 base, with 12 bases separating them. This CDR3 is built from 15 residues.

The chain recombines TRBV5-1 with TRBJ2-3; possibly TRBD2 for D (5 bases). The germline V and J ends were trimmed by 3 bases and 6 bases, with 17 bases remaining between them. Per germline, CDR1 SGHRS and CDR2 YFSETQ. This CDR3 is 15 amino acids long. This CDR3 is CASSSEDRSSDTQYF. For the CDR3, the DNA is TGCGCCAGCAGCTCGGAGGATCGCTCCAGTGATACGCAGTATTTT.

This sequence joins TRBV12-3 or TRBV12-4 and TRBJ2-5; 8 nucleotides match TRBD1. The CDR3 extends over 13 amino acids. V shed 6 bases and J 5 bases; nucleotides not matched to a gene: 5. As DNA, the CDR3 is TGTGCCAGCAGAAGACAGGGGTTGGAGACCCAGTACTTC. This codes for CASRRQGLETQYF.

The chain couples TRBV6-5 to TRBJ1-1, with TRBD1 matching 10 bases. The CDR3 covers 12 residues. Trimming removed 5 bases from V and 9 bases from J; junction bases left unmatched: 3. Germline V gene data show CDR1 as MNHEY and CDR2 as SVGAGI. CDR3 residues: CASSPGQGKAFF. The CDR3 DNA follows: TGTGCCAGCAGTCCGGGACAGGGGAAAGCTTTCTTT.